The next 22 T cell receptor beta chains were all read from a single sample in a study of T cell responses to AZD1222 COVID-19 vaccine. TCRdb keeps only in-frame clones here, not all; method: immunoSEQ multiplex PCR. The table has about 160,000 clones, roughly 90% seen once. Sequencing used peripheral blood, obtained 28 days after the second AZD1222 dose. These receptor sequences come from an adult who received the AZD1222 COVID-19 vaccine.

The rearrangement uses TRBV7-8 and TRBJ1-4; 8 nucleotides match TRBD1. The V segment lost 5 bases and the J segment 8 bases; nucleotides outside the gene matches: 13. The CDR3 sequence is 16 residues long. From germline, CDR1 is SGHVS and CDR2 FQNEAQ. CDR3 sequence (DNA): TGTGCCAGCAGCCGGACAGGGCGGCTCTGGTGGGAAAAACTGTTTTTT. It codes for CASSRTGRLWWEKLFF.

The genes are TRBV19 and TRBJ1-1, with no clear D. The germline V gene has CDR1 LNHDA and CDR2 SQIVND (reference sequence). Trimming took off 5 bases at V and 3 bases at J, with 22 bases between the two ends. This CDR3 contains 17 residues. The CDR3 DNA sequence: TGTGCCAGTAGTCCGAAAAGGTTGAGGCAGACCTACACTGAAGCTTTCTTT. This sequence encodes CASSPKRLRQTYTEAFF.

V gene TRBV21-1 combines with J gene TRBJ2-1; the D call of TRBD1 is as the table states it, not checked on the DNA. TRBV21-1 is described as a pseudogene. CDR3 length: 22 amino acids. CDR3 bases: TGTGCCAGCAGCAAAGCGCGGTTGTTCTTCCCGGGACAGGGGGTTTTATACAATGAGCAGTTCTTC. Translation: CASSKARLFFPGQGVLYNEQFF.

The chain recombines TRBV10-2 with TRBJ2-3, with 9 positions matching TRBD2. J gave up 1 base and V 3 bases, and 5 bases lay outside the gene matches. CDR1 and CDR2 from the germline V gene are WSHSY and SAAADI. The CDR3 spans 16 residues. CDR3 nucleotide sequence: TGCGCCAGCAGTGAAGGGACTAGCAGACGCACAGATACGCAGTATTTT. Its protein is CASSEGTSRRTDTQYF.

This clone came up once. The chain employs TRBV19 and TRBJ1-1, with no clear D. The V end was cut by 9 bases, the J end by 0 bases, with 14 bases between. This CDR3 contains 14 residues. The germline V gene encodes CDR1 LNHDA and CDR2 SQIVND (reference sequence). The CDR3 loop is CASRPPYLNTEAFF. The CDR3 DNA reads TGTGCCAGCCGACCCCCTTATTTGAACACTGAAGCTTTCTTT.

This clone turned up a few times. V usage is TRBV30 and J usage is TRBJ2-1; D may be TRBD2 (5 bases). CDR1 is GTSNPN, CDR2 SVGIG, per germline (reference sequence). This CDR3 is built from 11 residues. Trimming removed 5 bases from V and 7 bases from J, with 9 bases in between. CDR3 DNA sequence: TGTGCCTGGGAGGGTGGGAATGAGCAGTTCTTC. Its protein is CAWEGGNEQFF.

This clone was seen a handful of times. The gene calls are TRBV10-1 and TRBJ1-1; the D is unclear. V was cut by 6 bases and J by 4 bases, with 15 bases left in between. Germline V gene lookup returns CDR1 WNHNN and CDR2 SYGVQD (reference sequence). This CDR3 is 14 amino acids long. The CDR3 loop is CASRTGHGGTEAFF. DNA for the CDR3: TGCGCCAGCAGGACGGGCCACGGTGGCACTGAAGCTTTCTTT.

The chain links TRBV6-1 to TRBJ2-7, with 8 bases identical to TRBD1. CDR1 is MNHNS, CDR2 SASEGT, per germline. The CDR3 runs 16 residues. The ends lost 0 bases at V and 7 bases at J; junction bases unmatched: 11. This chain's CDR3 is CASSEASRQGTGEQYF. The CDR3 nucleotides are TGTGCCAGCAGTGAAGCTTCGAGACAGGGGACGGGGGAGCAGTACTTC.

The chain combines TRBV7-2 with TRBJ2-2; D might be TRBD1 (5 bases). Trimming removed 5 bases from V and 4 bases from J, with 8 bases in between. This CDR3 spans 13 amino acids. The germline V gene has CDR1 SGHTA and CDR2 FQGNSA. CDR3 DNA: TGTGCCAGCAGCAGTAGGGGCACCGGGGAGCTGTTTTTT. It codes for CASSSRGTGELFF.

V is TRBV3-1 (or the pseudogene TRBV3-2) and J is TRBJ1-1; D gene ambiguous. V lost 1 base to trimming and J lost 2 bases, with 8 bases between them. Looked up from germline, CDR1 is LGHDT and CDR2 is YNNKEL (reference sequence). The CDR3 covers 14 residues. The CDR3 spells CASSQAAANTEAFF. The CDR3 region has the DNA TGTGCCAGCAGCCAAGCCGCGGCTAACACTGAAGCTTTCTTT.

On this clone itself: This may be a read error: a much more frequent sequence differs by one nucleotide. This specimen includes other DNA sequences encoding the same CDR3. This sequence joins TRBV5-1 and TRBJ2-2; D uncertain. Germline values: CDR1 SGHRS, CDR2 YFSETQ. Trimming took 0 bases from V and 1 from J, leaving 4 bases between them. This CDR3 spans 14 amino acids. Here the CDR3 DNA reads TGCGCCAGCAGCTTGGGAGGGAACACCGGGGAGCTGTTTTTT. Protein: CASSLGGNTGELFF. Together with reference TRBV5-1 and TRBJ2-2, the CDR3 gives the full variable domain: KAGVTQTPRYLIKTRGQQVTLSCSPISGHRSVSWYQQTPGQGLQFLFEYFSETQRNKGNFPGRFSGRQFSNSRSEMNVSTLELGDSALYLCASSLGGNTGELFFGEGSRLTVL.

With regard to this clone: This specimen includes other DNA sequences encoding the same CDR3. The chain employs TRBV30 and TRBJ2-7, with a possible D match to TRBD2 (6 bases). Per germline, CDR1 GTSNPN and CDR2 SVGIG (reference sequence). V lost 0 bases, J lost 6 bases, and 9 bases lay in between. The CDR3 totals 12 residues. The CDR3 DNA reads TGTGCCTGGAGTGTGGGGGGACGCGAGCAGTACTTC. Translated: CAWSVGGREQYF. Full variable domain (rest looked up from reference TRBV30 and TRBJ2-7): SQTIHQWPATLVQPVGSPLSLECTVEGTSNPNLYWYRQAAGRGLQLLFYSVGIGQISSEVPQNLSASRPQDRQFILSSKKLLLSDSGFYLCAWSVGGREQYFGPGTRLTVT.

The chain has TRBV7-8 and TRBJ1-1, with D hard to call. V was clipped by 1 base and J by 3 bases, with 9 bases between them. Germline CDR1 SGHVS, CDR2 FQNEAQ. The CDR3 extends over 14 amino acids. The CDR3 region is CASSLGAGYTEAFF. The CDR3 bases are TGTGCCAGCAGCTTAGGGGCGGGGTACACTGAAGCTTTCTTT.

This sequence joins TRBV30 and TRBJ1-1; D gene unclear. Germline V gives CDR1 GTSNPN, CDR2 SVGIG (reference sequence). V was pared by 0 bases and J by 10 bases, with 12 bases between. The CDR3 covers 12 residues. The DNA for the CDR3 is TGTGCCTGGAGTGTGTTAGGGCGGCGAGCTTTCTTT. As protein: CAWSVLGRRAFF.

This clone was recorded only once. CDR3 amino acids: CASRRTGEGTEAFF. CDR3 bases: TGTGCCAGTAGAAGGACAGGGGAGGGCACTGAAGCTTTCTTT. V gene TRBV19 combines with J gene TRBJ1-1, with 9 bases matching TRBD1. Germline trimming cut 6 bases from V and 4 bases from J; bases unmatched to any gene: 6. This CDR3 comprises 14 residues. The germline CDR1 and CDR2 sequences are LNHDA and SQIVND (reference sequence).

The chain links TRBV18 to TRBJ1-3, with 8 bases matching TRBD1. CDR1 is KGHSH and CDR2 is LQKENI in the germline V gene. V dropped 5 bases and J dropped 1; count of bases not matched to a gene: 7. CDR3 length: 16 amino acids. CDR3: CASSEGQGSSGNTIYF. CDR3 in DNA: TGTGCCAGCTCAGAAGGACAGGGCAGTTCTGGAAACACCATATATTTT.

This sequence joins TRBV12-3 or TRBV12-4 and TRBJ1-1, with D hard to call. This CDR3 comprises 13 residues. The ends were cut back, 6 bases at V and 4 bases at J, with 12 bases in the middle. CDR3: CASRWTSGTEAFF. CDR3 coding DNA: TGTGCCAGCAGATGGACCTCCGGCACTGAAGCTTTCTTT.

The rearrangement uses TRBV27 and TRBJ1-6; D perhaps matches TRBD1 (5 bases). The CDR3 contains 17 residues. Trimming removed 2 bases at V and 7 bases at J, with 18 bases between. Per germline, CDR1 MNHEY and CDR2 SMNVEV (reference sequence). CDR3 residues: CASSLRKEDTRNSPLHF. The CDR3 nucleotides read TGTGCCAGCAGTTTACGCAAGGAGGACACTAGAAATTCACCCCTCCACTTT.

The chain joins TRBV4-1 to TRBJ2-1, with D perhaps matching TRBD1 (5 bases). CDR1 is MGHRA, CDR2 YSYEKL, per germline. The CDR3 spans 13 residues. The V end lost 3 bases, the J end lost 3 bases, and 6 bases lay between the germline ends. In nucleotides, the CDR3 is TGCGCCAGCAGCCAGACAGACTACAATGAGCAGTTCTTC. Protein: CASSQTDYNEQFF.

This chain connects TRBV29-1 to TRBJ1-1, with TRBD1 as a possible D gene (5 bases). The germline V and J ends were trimmed by 5 bases and 1 base, with 8 bases remaining between them. CDR1 and CDR2 (germline): SQVTM, ANQGSEA. This CDR3 contains 12 residues. CDR3 loop: CSVSGSNTEAFF. CDR3 DNA sequence: TGCAGCGTTTCAGGGTCGAACACTGAAGCTTTCTTT.

The chain couples TRBV5-4 to TRBJ1-6, with 7 bases that match TRBD1. J gave up 4 bases and V 4 bases, and 5 bases lay outside the gene matches. CDR1 is SGHNT and CDR2 is YYREEE in the germline V gene (reference sequence). The CDR3 extends over 15 amino acids. The CDR3 sequence: CASSGGTEYNSPLHF. For the CDR3, the DNA is TGTGCCAGCAGCGGAGGGACAGAGTATAATTCACCCCTCCACTTT.

The V gene is TRBV6-2 or TRBV6-3, the J gene TRBJ1-5; 7 bases agree with TRBD1. Germline V gene lookup returns CDR1 MNHEY and CDR2 SVGEGT. J was trimmed by 9 bases and V by 0 bases; bases with no gene match: 8. The CDR3 has 15 amino acids. In nucleotides, the CDR3 is TGTGCCAGCAGTTACTCAGTGACAGGGCCGGGGCCCCAGCATTTT. Its translation: CASSYSVTGPGPQHF.